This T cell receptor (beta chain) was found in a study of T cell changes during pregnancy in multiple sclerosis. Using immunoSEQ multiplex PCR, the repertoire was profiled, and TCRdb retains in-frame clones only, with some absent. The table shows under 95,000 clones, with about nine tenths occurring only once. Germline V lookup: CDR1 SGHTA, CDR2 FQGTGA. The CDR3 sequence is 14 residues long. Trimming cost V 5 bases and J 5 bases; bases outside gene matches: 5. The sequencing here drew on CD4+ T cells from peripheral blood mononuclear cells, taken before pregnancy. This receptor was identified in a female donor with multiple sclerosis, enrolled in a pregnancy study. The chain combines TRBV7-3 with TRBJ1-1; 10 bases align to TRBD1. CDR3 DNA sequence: TGTGCCAGCAGCACTGACAGGGGGCGTACTGAAGCTTTCTTT. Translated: CASSTDRGRTEAFF.